The 5 T cell receptor beta chains below come from one sample, sequenced in a study of tumor-infiltrating lymphocytes in localized non-small cell lung cancer (TCRdb year 2021). Receptor libraries were prepared by the immunoSEQ multiplex PCR assay. TCRdb stores this immuneACCESS table with in-frame sequences only. Part of the clones is absent; in the studies checked, under half of the shortfall reflects unresolved V genes, and no reason is known for the rest. The sample profile shows about 8,900 clones; about two thirds of them were found once. Clones ranked in the top ten supply 9.4% of the sample. The sample was uninvolved lung tissue not adjacent to the tumor. The receptors here all came from a human donor with non-small cell lung cancer.

A few counts support this clone. J is TRBJ2-1 and V is TRBV7-3, with 7 bases matching TRBD2. Germline V gene lookup returns CDR1 SGHTA and CDR2 FQGTGA. V trimming: 5 bases; J trimming: 6 bases; junction bases outside the gene matches: 4. The CDR3 runs to 13 residues. The chain's CDR3 is CASSPGLVNEQFF. The CDR3 DNA reads as TGTGCCAGCAGCCCAGGACTAGTCAATGAGCAGTTCTTC.

The table lists this clone with a few counts. The chain recombines TRBV19 with TRBJ1-2, with 9 positions matching TRBD1. Germline values: CDR1 LNHDA, CDR2 SQIVND (reference sequence). The CDR3 runs to 14 residues. V dropped 3 bases and J dropped 8; count of bases not matched to a gene: 7. CDR3 nucleotides: TGTGCCAGTAGTATCGGGACAGGGCAAGGAGGCTACACCTTC. Translation gives CASSIGTGQGGYTF. Combining the CDR3 with reference TRBV19 and TRBJ1-2 gives the whole variable domain DGGITQSPKYLFRKEGQNVTLSCEQNLNHDAMYWYRQDPGQGLRLIYYSQIVNDFQKGDIAEGYSVSREKKESFPLTVTSAQKNPTAFYLCASSIGTGQGGYTFGSGTRLTVV.

The chain joins TRBV7-3 to TRBJ2-6; D remains ambiguous. The CDR3 extends over 15 amino acids. Looked up from germline, CDR1 is SGHTA and CDR2 is FQGTGA. Trimming shortened V by 0 bases and J by 0 bases, and 3 bases separated the two germline ends. For the CDR3, the DNA is TGTGCCAGCAGCTTAACTGCCTCTGGGGCCAACGTCCTGACTTTC. Translation: CASSLTASGANVLTF.

V is TRBV9 and J is TRBJ1-2; weak D call: TRBD1 (5 bases). The V gene lost 3 bases and the J gene lost 4 bases, with 16 bases spanning the gap. The CDR3 covers 15 residues. The germline gives CDR1 SGDLS, CDR2 YYNGEE. The CDR3 bases are TGTGCCAGCAGCGGATCAGGGAGGAGAGGCTATGGCTACACCTTC. It encodes CASSGSGRRGYGYTF.

The rearrangement uses TRBV5-1 and TRBJ2-2; 7 nucleotides line up with TRBD2. V trimming: 4 bases; J trimming: 5 bases; junction bases outside the gene matches: 14. Germline CDR1 reads SGHRS; CDR2 reads YFSETQ. This CDR3 has 17 residues. CDR3 in DNA: TGCGCCAGCAGCCCCTCCGGAGTTCAGGGAGGGACCGGGGAGCTGTTTTTT. It is translated as CASSPSGVQGGTGELFF.